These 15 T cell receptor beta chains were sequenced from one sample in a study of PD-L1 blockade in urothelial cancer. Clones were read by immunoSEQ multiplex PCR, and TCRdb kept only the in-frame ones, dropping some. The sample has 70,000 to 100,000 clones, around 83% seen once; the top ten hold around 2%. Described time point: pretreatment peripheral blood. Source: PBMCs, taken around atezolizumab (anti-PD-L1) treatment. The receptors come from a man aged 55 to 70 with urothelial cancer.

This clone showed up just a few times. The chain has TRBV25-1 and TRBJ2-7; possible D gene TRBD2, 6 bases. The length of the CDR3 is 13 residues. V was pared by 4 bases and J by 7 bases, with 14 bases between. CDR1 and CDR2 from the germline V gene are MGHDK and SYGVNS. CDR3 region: CASSGGVVWEQYF. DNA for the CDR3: TGTGCCAGCAGTGGCGGGGTAGTGTGGGAGCAGTACTTC.

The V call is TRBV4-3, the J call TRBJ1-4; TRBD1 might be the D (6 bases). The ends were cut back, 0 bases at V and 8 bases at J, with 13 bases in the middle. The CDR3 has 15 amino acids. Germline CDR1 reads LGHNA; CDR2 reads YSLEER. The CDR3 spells CASSQDRGAGEKLFF. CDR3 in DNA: TGCGCCAGCAGCCAAGATCGGGGGGCAGGAGAAAAACTGTTTTTT.

The CDR3 is CASSHLDRAEIPNQPQHF. The CDR3 nucleotides read TGCGCCAGCAGTCACCTAGACAGGGCCGAGATCCCCAATCAGCCCCAGCATTTT. The J gene is TRBJ1-5, the V gene TRBV23-1; 7 nucleotides match TRBD1. TRBV23-1 is designated an ORF whose function remains uncertain. Trimming took 3 bases from V and 3 from J; bases not matched to a gene: 14. This CDR3 is built from 18 residues.

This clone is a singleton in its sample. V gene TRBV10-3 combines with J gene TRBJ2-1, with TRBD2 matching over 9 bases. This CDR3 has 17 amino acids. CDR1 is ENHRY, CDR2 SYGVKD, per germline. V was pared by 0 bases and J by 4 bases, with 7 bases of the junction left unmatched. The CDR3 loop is CAISESSSGVIYNEQFF. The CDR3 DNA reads TGTGCCATCAGTGAGTCATCTAGCGGGGTTATTTACAATGAGCAGTTCTTC.

The CDR3 sequence: CASQLTVAGYGYTF. The CDR3 DNA reads as TGCGCCAGCCAACTTACGGTGGCAGGCTATGGCTACACCTTC. This rearrangement joins TRBV4-1 to TRBJ1-2; D is undetermined. Germline V gene sequence: CDR1 MGHRA, CDR2 YSYEKL. The CDR3 runs 14 residues. Trimming cost V 8 bases and J 4 bases, with 17 bases left between them.

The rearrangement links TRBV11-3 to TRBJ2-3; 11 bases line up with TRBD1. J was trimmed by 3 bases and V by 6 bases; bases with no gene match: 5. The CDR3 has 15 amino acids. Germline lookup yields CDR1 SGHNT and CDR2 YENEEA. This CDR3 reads CASRRGQGATDTQYF. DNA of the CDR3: TGTGCCAGCAGACGCGGACAGGGGGCGACAGATACGCAGTATTTT.

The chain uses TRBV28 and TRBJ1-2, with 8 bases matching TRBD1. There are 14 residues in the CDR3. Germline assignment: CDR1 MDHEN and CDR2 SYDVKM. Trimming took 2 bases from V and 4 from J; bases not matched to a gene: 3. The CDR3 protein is CASSLQGAIYGYTF. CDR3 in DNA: TGTGCCAGCAGTTTACAGGGGGCGATCTATGGCTACACCTTC.

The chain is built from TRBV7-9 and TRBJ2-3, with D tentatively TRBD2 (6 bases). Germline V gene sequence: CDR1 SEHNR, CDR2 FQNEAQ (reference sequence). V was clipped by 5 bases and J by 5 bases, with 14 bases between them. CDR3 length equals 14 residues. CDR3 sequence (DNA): TGTGCCAGCAGCGCAACGACTAGTGGAGATACGCAGTATTTT. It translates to CASSATTSGDTQYF.

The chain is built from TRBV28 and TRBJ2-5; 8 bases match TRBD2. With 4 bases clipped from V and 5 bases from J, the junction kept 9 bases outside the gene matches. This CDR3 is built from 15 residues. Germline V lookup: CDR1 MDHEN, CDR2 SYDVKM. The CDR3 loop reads CASSSLAARGETQYF. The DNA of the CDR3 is TGTGCCAGCAGTTCACTAGCGGCGAGAGGGGAGACCCAGTACTTC.

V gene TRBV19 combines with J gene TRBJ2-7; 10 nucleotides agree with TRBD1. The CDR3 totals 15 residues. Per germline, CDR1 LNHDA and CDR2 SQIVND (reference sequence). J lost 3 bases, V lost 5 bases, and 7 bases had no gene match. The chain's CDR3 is CASSASGQGFYEQYF. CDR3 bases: TGTGCCAGTAGTGCCTCGGGACAGGGGTTCTACGAGCAGTACTTC.

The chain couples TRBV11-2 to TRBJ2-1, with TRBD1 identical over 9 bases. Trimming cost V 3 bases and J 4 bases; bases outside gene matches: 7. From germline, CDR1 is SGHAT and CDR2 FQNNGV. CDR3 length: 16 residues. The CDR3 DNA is TGTGCCAGCAGCTTCTTCGGACAGGGGTCGTACAATGAGCAGTTCTTC. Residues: CASSFFGQGSYNEQFF.

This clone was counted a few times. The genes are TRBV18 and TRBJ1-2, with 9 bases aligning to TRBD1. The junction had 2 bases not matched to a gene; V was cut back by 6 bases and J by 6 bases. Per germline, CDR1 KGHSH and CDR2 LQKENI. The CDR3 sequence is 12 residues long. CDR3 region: CASSRTGDGYTF. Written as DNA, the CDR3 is TGTGCCAGCTCTCGGACAGGGGATGGCTACACCTTC.

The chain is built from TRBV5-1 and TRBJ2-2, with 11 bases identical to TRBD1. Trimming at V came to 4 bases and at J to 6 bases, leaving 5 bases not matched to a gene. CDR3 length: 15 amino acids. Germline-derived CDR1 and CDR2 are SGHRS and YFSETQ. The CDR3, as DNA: TGCGCCAGCAGCATAGGGACAGGGGGGCCCGGGGAGCTGTTTTTT. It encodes CASSIGTGGPGELFF.

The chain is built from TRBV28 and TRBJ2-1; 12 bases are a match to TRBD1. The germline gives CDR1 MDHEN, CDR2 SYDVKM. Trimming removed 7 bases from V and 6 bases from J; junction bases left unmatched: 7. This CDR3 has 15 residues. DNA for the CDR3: TGTGCCAGCACCTCCGGGACAGGGGGCCGCAATGAGCAGTTCTTC. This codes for CASTSGTGGRNEQFF.

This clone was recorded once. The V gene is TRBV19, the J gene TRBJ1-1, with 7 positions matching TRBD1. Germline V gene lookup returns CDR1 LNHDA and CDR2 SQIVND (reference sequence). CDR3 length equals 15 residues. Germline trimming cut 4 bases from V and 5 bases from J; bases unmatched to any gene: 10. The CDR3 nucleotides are TGTGCCAGTAGTAGTAGGGGGCAATGGTTGACTGAAGCTTTCTTT. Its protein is CASSSRGQWLTEAFF.